Shown below are 6 T cell receptor beta chains from a single sample sequenced in a study of T cells in women clearing cervical HPV infection. The protocol was immunoSEQ multiplex PCR, while the TCRdb copy is restricted to in-frame clones and leaves out a portion. The listing contains 20,000 to 30,000 clones. Sequencing used blood buffy coat. The source of these receptors is a woman between 18 and 69 years old with a cervical HPV16 infection that either progressed to CIN3+ or cleared (not recorded which).

A word on this clone: The read finishes 3 residues shy of the CDR3 end, and the germline J gene is used to complete it. The chain has TRBV5-1 and TRBJ2-5, with D unclear. Trimming cost V 5 bases and J 1 base, with 9 bases left between them. From germline, CDR1 is SGHRS and CDR2 YFSETQ. The CDR3 extends over 13 amino acids. CDR3 DNA (partial): TGCGCCAGCAGATTTGGGCCCCAAGAGACC. Residues: CASRFGPQET. The full CDR3 reads CASRFGPQETQYF.

Details on this clone: The CDR3 extends 3 residues past the end of the read, so its final part is completed from the germline J gene. V is TRBV19 and J is TRBJ1-5, with TRBD1 as a possible D gene (6 bases). The V end lost 5 bases, the J end lost 2 bases, and 7 bases lay between the germline ends. Germline CDR1 reads LNHDA; CDR2 reads SQIVND (reference sequence). This CDR3 has 13 residues. The DNA read from the CDR3 is TGTGCCAGTAGTCGACAGGGCAATCAGCCC. This translates into CASSRQGNQP. The whole CDR3 sequence is CASSRQGNQPQHF.

The CDR3 reads CATRVSDEQFF. Incomplete CDR3 DNA: TGTGCCACCAGGGTATCGGATGAG. V gene TRBV10-3 combines with J gene TRBJ2-1; D perhaps matches TRBD1 (5 bases). The CDR3 end is not reached by the read, which stops 3 residues before it; the germline J gene fills it in. Germline CDR1 and CDR2: ENHRY and SYGVKD. The ends were cut back, 10 bases at V and 8 bases at J, with 12 bases in the middle. This CDR3 region has 11 residues.

In regard to this clone: The missing CDR3 end, 3 residues past where the read stops, is filled in from the germline J gene. V and J are TRBV20-1 and TRBJ2-1, with D perhaps TRBD2 (6 bases). V lost 6 bases, J lost 5 bases, and 20 bases lay in between. CDR1 and CDR2 (germline): DFQATT, SNEGSKA (reference sequence). The CDR3 has 15 residues. Partial CDR3 DNA: TGCAGTGCCGAACGAGGCGGGAAATCCGACAATGAG. Translating gives CSAERGGKSDNE. The whole CDR3 region reads CSAERGGKSDNEQFF.

Concerning this clone itself: From the germline J gene comes the end of the CDR3, since the read stops 3 residues before it. The genes are TRBV5-1 and TRBJ2-1; maybe TRBD1 (6 bases). In germline, CDR1 is SGHRS, CDR2 YFSETQ. V was cut by 4 bases and J by 4 bases, with 9 bases left in between. This CDR3 contains 13 residues. The sequenced CDR3 bases are TGCGCCAGCAGCCAAACAGGGTACAATGAG. This encodes CASSQTGYNE. The CDR3 in full is CASSQTGYNEQFF. The full variable domain, its missing parts supplied by reference TRBV5-1 and TRBJ2-1, is KAGVTQTPRYLIKTRGQQVTLSCSPISGHRSVSWYQQTPGQGLQFLFEYFSETQRNKGNFPGRFSGRQFSNSRSEMNVSTLELGDSALYLCASSQTGYNEQFFGPGTRLTVL.

Concerning this clone itself: Read sequence stops 3 residues before the CDR3 end, and the germline J gene provides the missing end. The chain couples TRBV30 to TRBJ2-1; tentatively, D is TRBD2 (7 bases). This CDR3 region has 14 residues. Trimming took off 3 bases at V and 4 bases at J, with 13 bases between the two ends. Germline V gives CDR1 GTSNPN, CDR2 SVGIG (reference sequence). CDR3 loop: CAWRWGGAYNEQFF. The sequenced part of the CDR3 DNA is TGTGCCTGGAGGTGGGGGGGCGCTTACAATGAG.